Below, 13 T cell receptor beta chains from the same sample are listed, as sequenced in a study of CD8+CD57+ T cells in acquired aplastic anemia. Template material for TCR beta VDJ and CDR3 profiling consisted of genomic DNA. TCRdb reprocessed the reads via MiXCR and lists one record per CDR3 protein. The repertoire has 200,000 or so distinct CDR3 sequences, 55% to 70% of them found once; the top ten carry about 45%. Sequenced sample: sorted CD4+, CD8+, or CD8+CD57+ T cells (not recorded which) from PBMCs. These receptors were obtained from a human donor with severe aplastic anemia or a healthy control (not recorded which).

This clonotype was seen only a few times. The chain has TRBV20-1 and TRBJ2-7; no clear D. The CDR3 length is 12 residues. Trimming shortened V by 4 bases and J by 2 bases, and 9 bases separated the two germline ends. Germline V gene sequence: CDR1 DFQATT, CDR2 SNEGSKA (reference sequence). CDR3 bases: TGCAGTGCTACAGAAGGCACCTACGAGCAGTACTTC. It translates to CSATEGTYEQYF.

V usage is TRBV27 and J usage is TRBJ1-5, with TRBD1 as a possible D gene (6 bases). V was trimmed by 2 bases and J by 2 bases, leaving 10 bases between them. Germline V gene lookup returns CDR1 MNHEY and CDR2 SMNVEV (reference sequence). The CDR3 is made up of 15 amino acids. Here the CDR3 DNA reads TGTGCCAGCAGTTTAAAGGACAGTGGCAATCAGCCCCAGCATTTT. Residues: CASSLKDSGNQPQHF.

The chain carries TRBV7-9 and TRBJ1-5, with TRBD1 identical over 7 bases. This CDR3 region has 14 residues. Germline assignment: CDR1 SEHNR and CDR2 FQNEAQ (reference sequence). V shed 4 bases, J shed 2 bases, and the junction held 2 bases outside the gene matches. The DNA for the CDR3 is TGTGCCAGCAGCTACGGACAGGGCAATCAGCCCCAGCATTTT. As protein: CASSYGQGNQPQHF.

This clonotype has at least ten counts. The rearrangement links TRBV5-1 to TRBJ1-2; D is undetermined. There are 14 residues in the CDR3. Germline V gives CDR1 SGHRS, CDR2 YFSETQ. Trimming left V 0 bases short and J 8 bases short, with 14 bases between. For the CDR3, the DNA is TGCGCCAGCAGCTTGGACGGACCCTCTGGAGGCTACACCTTC. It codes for CASSLDGPSGGYTF.

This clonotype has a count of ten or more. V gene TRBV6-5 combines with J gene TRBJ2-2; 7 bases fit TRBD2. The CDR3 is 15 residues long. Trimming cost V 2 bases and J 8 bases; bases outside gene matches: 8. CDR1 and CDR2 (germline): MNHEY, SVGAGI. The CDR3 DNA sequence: TGTGCCAGCAGTTACGGGACGGGGGGAGGAGGGGAGCTGTTTTTT. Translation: CASSYGTGGGGELFF.

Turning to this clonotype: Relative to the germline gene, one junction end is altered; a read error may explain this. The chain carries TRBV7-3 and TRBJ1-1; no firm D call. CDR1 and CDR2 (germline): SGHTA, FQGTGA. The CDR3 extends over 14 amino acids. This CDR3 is CASGCAGRYTEAFF. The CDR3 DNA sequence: TGTGCCAGCGGTTGTGCTGGGCGGTACACTGAAGCGTTCTTT.

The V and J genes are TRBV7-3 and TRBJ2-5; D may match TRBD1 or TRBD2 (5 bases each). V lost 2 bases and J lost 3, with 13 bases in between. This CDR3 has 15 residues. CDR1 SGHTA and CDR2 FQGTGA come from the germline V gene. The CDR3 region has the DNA TGTGCCAGCAGCTTAGTGAGGGGAAGAAAAGAGACCCAGTACTTC. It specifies CASSLVRGRKETQYF.

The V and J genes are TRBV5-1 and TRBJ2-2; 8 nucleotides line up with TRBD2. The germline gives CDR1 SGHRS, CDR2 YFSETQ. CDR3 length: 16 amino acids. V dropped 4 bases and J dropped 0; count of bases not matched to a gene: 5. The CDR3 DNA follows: TGCGCCAGCAGCGCCCCGGGACTAGCGAACACCGGGGAGCTGTTTTTT. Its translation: CASSAPGLANTGELFF.

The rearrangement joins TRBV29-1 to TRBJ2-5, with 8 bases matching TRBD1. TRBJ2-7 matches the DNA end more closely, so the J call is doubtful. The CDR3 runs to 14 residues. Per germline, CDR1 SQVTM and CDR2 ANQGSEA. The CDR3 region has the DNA TGCAGCGTTGTCCCGAGGGACAGGACCTACGAGCAGTACTTC. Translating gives CSVVPRDRTYEQYF.

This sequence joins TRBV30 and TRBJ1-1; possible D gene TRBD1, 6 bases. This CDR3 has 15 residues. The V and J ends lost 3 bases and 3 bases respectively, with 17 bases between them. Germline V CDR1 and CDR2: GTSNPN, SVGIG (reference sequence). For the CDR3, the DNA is TGTGCCTGGAGCCCAGGGGTCGATCATCACACTGAAGCTTTCTTT. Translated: CAWSPGVDHHTEAFF.

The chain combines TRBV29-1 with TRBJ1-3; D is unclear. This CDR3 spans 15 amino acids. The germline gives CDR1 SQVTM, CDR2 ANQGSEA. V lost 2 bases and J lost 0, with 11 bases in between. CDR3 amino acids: CSVELEENSGNTIYF. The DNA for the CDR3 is TGCAGCGTTGAACTGGAGGAGAACTCTGGAAACACCATATATTTT. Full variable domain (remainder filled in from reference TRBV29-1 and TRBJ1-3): SAVISQKPSRDICQRGTSLTIQCQVDSQVTMMFWYRQQPGQSLTLIATANQGSEATYESGFVIDKFPISRPNLTFSTLTVSNMSPEDSSIYLCSVELEENSGNTIYFGEGSWLTVV.

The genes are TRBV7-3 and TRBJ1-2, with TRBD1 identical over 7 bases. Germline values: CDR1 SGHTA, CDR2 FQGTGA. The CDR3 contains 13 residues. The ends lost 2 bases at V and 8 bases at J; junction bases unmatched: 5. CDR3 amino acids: CASSLSQGWGYTF. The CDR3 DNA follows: TGTGCCAGCAGCTTATCACAGGGGTGGGGCTACACCTTC.

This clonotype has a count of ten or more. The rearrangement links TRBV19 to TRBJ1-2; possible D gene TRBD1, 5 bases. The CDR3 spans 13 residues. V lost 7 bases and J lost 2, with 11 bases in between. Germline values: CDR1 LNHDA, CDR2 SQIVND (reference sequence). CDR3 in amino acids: CASTTGPNYGYTF. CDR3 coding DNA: TGTGCCAGTACCACGGGGCCCAACTATGGCTACACCTTC.